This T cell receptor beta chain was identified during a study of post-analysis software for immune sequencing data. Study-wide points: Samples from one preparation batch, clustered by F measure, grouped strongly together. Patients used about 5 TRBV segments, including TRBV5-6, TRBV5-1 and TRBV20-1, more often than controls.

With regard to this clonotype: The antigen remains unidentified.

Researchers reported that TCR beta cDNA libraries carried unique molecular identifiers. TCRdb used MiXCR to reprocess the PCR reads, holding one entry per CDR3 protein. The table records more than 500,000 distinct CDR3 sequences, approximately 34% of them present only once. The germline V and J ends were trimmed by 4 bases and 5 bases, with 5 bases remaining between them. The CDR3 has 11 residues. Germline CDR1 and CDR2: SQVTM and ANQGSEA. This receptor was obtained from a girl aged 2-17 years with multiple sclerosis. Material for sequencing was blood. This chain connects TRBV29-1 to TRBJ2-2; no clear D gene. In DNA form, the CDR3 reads TGCAGCGTTGGGTGGACCGGGGAGCTGTTTTTT. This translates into CSVGWTGELFF.